This TCR beta chain was identified in a study of T cell clusters in autoimmune cytopenias. TRB was amplified by touch-down multiplex PCR, primer pools A and B combined. TCRdb reanalyzed the multiplex PCR reads and collapses them to one entry per CDR3 protein, without DNA. Its clone listing holds about 15,000 distinct CDR3 sequences. TRB was amplified from around 0.25 ug of peripheral blood genomic DNA per sample. The germline V gene has CDR1 SGHTA and CDR2 FQGTGA. The CDR3 totals 14 residues. This sequence was found in a human donor with an autoimmune cytopenia or autoimmune hepatitis (not recorded which). The specimen sequenced was peripheral blood. This chain connects TRBV7-3 to TRBJ2-3. This chain's CDR3 is CASSFSRNTDTQYF.